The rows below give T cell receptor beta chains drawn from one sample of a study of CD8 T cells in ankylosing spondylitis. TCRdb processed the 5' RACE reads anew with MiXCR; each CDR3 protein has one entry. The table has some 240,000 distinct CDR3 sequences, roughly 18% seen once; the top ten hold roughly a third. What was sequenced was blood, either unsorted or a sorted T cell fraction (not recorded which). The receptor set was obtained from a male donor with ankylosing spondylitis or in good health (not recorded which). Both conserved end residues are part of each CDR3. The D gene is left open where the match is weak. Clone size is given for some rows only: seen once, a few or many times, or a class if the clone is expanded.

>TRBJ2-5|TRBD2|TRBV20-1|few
TGCAGTGCTAGAGGGCCGGGACTAGCAGAAGAGACCCAGTACTTC
CSARGPGLAEETQYF
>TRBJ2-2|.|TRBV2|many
TGTGCCAGCAGTGATGCCCTGGGGACCGGGGAGCTGTTTTTT
CASSDALGTGELFF
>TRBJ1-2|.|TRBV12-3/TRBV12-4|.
TGTGCCAGCAGTTCTACAGGGACTAACTCTGGCTACACCTTC
CASSSTGTNSGYTF
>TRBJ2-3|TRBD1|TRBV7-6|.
TGTGCCAGCAGCCCAGCAGGGACAGGGGTGTCAGCTACGCAGTATTTT
CASSPAGTGVSATQYF
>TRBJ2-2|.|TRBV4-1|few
TGCGCCAGCAGCCAAGAGGGGGTGGTAGGGTTTGCGGCCGGGGAGCTGTTTTTT
CASSQEGVVGFAAGELFF
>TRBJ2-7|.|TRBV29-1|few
TGCAGCGTGGCACTCGGTCGCGCGGGCTACGAGCAGTACTTC
CSVALGRAGYEQYF
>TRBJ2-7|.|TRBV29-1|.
TGCAGCGTTGATGGGGACCGATCCTACGAGCAGTACTTC
CSVDGDRSYEQYF
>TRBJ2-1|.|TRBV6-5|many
TGTGCCAGCAGTTACGGTAGTCGAAACAATGAGCAGTTCTTC
CASSYGSRNNEQFF
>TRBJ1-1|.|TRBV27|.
TGTGCCAGCAGTTTATGGGGGGCGGATGAAGCTTTCTTT
CASSLWGADEAFF
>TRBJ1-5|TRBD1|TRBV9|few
TGTGCCAGCAGCGAAACAGGGGACTCCAATCAGCCCCAGCATTTT
CASSETGDSNQPQHF
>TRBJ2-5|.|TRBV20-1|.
TGCAGTGCTAGACCTTGGTCTCAGGAGACCCAGTACTTC
CSARPWSQETQYF
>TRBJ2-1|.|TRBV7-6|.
TGTGCCAGCAGCTCCTTACTCTCCAATGAGCAGTTCTTC
CASSSLLSNEQFF
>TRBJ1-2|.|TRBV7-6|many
TGTGCCAGCAGCCCCTACGTTGGTGGCTACACCTTC
CASSPYVGGYTF
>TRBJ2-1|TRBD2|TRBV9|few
TGTGCCAGCAGCGTAGGGGGCGGGAGTGGCTACAATGAGCAGTTCTTC
CASSVGGGSGYNEQFF
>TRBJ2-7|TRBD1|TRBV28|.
TGTGCCAGCAGTGCCCGGACAGGGCTCACCTACGAGCAGTACTTC
CASSARTGLTYEQYF
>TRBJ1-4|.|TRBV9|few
TGTGCCAGCAGCCCCCGACGAGGGGGTAATGAAAAACTGTTTTTT
CASSPRRGGNEKLFF
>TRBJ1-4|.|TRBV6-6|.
TGTGCCAGCAGTTTAACAGGGAACGGTGAAAAACTGTTTTTT
CASSLTGNGEKLFF
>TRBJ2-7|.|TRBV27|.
TGTGCCAGCAGAGCCAGGGTCAACGAGCAGTACTTC
CASRARVNEQYF
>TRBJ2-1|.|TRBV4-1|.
TGCGCCAGCAGCCAAGTGAGTGCCCCATACAATGAGCAGTTCTTC
CASSQVSAPYNEQFF
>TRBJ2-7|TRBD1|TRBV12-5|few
TGTGCTAGTGGTTGGGACAGCTCCTACGAGCAGTACTTC
CASGWDSSYEQYF
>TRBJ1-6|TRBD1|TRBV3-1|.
TGTGCCAGCAGCCTCGACTGGACAGGGAAGGGTTCACCCCTCCACTTT
CASSLDWTGKGSPLHF
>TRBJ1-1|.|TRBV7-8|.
TGTGCCAGCAGCTTAGTGGTAGTCCCCGTTCCGAACACTGAAGCTTTCTTT
CASSLVVVPVPNTEAFF